This T cell receptor beta chain derives from a study of shared clonotypes between healthy human individuals. For the study at large: CD4 naive cells filled three plates per donor, CD4 memory three, CD8 naive two and CD8 memory one.

The run depth of the assay was deep. Assay used: immunoSEQ multiplex PCR; TCRdb lists only in-frame clones, some missing. The sample consists of over 850,000 clones, roughly 74% of them appearing once. Concerning this clone: Its matching antigen is unknown.

Study-wide results and caveats: An expected dependence of interdonor clonotype sharing on sequencing depth was noted. When naive CD4 clonotypes were compared across several donors, around 5% were shared.

CDR3 length equals 14 residues. V lost 5 bases to trimming and J lost 5 bases, with 13 bases between them. CDR1 and CDR2 from the germline V gene are LNHNV and YYDKDF (reference sequence). Source material: memory CD4+ T cells from PBMCs. Stated subset: CD45RA-negative fraction. J is TRBJ1-5 and V is TRBV15; D ambiguous. This receptor was obtained from a man aged 18-30 years in good health. Some clones in this sample may be carry-over from other donors' samples. The CDR3 DNA sequence: TGTGCCACCAGCGGACCTCCTTATTATCAGCCCCAGCATTTT. Translated, it gives CATSGPPYYQPQHF.